Detailed here is one TCR beta chain. The V gene's germline CDR1 is MNHEY and CDR2 SVGEGT. J was trimmed by 4 bases and V by 6 bases; bases with no gene match: 10. The CDR3 runs to 16 residues. The entry originates in a study of control samples from healthy donors and cancer patients. The protocol was immunoSEQ multiplex PCR, while the TCRdb copy is restricted to in-frame clones and leaves out a portion. The table has 150,000 to 200,000 clones, 85% to 90% seen once; the top ten hold roughly 1.3%. This chain connects TRBV6-2 or TRBV6-3 to TRBJ2-1; TRBD2 aligns across 9 bases. This TCR derives from a woman aged 45-59 years in good health. What was sequenced was blood. The CDR3 nucleotides are TGTGCCAGCAGCCTACAGCTGCGGGGGGGGTACAATGAGCAGTTCTTC. This encodes CASSLQLRGGYNEQFF.